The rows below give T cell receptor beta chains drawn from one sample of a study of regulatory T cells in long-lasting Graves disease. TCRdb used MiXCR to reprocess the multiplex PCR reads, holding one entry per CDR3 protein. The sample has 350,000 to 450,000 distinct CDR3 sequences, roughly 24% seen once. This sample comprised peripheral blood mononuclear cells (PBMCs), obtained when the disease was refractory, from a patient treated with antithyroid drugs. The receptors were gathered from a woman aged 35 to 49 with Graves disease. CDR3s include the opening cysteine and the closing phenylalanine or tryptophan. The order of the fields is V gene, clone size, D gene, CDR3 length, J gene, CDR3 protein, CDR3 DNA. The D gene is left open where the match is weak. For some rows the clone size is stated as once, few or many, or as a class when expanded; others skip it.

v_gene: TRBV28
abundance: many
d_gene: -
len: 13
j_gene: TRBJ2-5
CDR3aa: CASSRGHQETQYF
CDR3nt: TGTGCCAGCAGCCGCGGACATCAAGAGACCCAGTACTTC

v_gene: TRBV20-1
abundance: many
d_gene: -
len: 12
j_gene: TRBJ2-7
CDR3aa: CSARDREDEQYF
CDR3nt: TGCAGTGCTAGAGATAGGGAGGACGAGCAGTACTTC

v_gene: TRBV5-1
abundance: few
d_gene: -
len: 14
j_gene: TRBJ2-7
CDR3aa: CASSSSAGSYEQYF
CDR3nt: TGCGCCAGCAGCTCGTCGGCAGGTTCCTACGAGCAGTACTTC

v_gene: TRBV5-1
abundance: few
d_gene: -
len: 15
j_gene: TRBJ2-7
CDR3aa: CASSLEYSRLIEQYF
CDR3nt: TGCGCCAGCAGCTTGGAGTACAGCCGACTAATCGAGCAGTACTTC

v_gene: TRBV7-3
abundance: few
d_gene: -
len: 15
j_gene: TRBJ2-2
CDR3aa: CASSLYAANTGELFF
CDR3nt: TGTGCCAGCAGCTTATACGCCGCGAACACCGGGGAGCTGTTTTTT

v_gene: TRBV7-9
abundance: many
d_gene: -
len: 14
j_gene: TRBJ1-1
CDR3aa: CASSPNVWGVEAFF
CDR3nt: TGTGCCAGCAGCCCAAATGTATGGGGTGTTGAAGCTTTCTTT

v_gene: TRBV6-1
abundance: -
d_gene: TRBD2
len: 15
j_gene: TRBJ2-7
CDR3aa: CASRKWTSGHYEQYF
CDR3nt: TGTGCCAGCAGGAAATGGACTAGCGGCCATTACGAGCAGTACTTC

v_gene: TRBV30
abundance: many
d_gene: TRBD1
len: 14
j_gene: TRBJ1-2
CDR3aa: CAWSETGVLYGYTF
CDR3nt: TGTGCCTGGAGTGAGACAGGGGTTTTATATGGCTACACCTTC

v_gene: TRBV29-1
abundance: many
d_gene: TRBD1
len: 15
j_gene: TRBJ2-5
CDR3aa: CSVDPTGGSQETQYF
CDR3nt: TGCAGCGTTGATCCGACAGGGGGTTCTCAAGAGACCCAGTACTTC

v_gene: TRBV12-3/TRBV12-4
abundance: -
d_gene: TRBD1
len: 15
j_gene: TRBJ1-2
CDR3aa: CATLGGDRANYGYTF
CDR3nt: TGTGCCACCTTGGGGGGGGACAGAGCTAACTATGGCTACACCTTC

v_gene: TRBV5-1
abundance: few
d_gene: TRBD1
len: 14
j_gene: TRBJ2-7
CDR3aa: CASSLGQGDNEQYF
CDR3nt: TGCGCCAGCAGCTTAGGACAGGGGGACAACGAGCAGTACTTC

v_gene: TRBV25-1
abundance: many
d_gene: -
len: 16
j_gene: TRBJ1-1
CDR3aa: CASRRGGWGMNTEAFF
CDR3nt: TGTGCCAGCAGGAGGGGAGGGTGGGGCATGAACACTGAAGCTTTCTTT